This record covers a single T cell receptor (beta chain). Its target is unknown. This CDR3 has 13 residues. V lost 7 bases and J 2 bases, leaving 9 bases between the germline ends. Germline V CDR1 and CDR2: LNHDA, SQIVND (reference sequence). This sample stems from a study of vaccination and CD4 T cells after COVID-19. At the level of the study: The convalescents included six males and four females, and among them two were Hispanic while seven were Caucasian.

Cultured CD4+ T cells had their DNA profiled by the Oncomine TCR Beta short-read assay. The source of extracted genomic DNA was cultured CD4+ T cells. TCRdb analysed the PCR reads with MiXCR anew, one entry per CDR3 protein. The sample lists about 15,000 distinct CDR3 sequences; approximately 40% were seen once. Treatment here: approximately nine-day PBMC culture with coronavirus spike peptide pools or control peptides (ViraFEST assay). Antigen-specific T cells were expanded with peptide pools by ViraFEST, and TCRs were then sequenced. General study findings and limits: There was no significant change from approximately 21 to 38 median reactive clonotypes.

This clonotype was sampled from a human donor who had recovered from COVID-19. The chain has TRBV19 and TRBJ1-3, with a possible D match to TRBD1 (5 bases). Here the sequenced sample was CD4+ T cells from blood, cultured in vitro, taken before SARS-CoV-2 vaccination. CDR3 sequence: CASTSRAGNTIYF. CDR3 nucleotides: TGTGCCAGTACTTCCAGGGCTGGAAACACCATATATTTT.